The 5 T cell receptor beta chains below all came from one sample that was sequenced in a study of cytomegalovirus exposure and HLA in healthy donors (dated by TCRdb to between 2016 and 2019). Library prep was done by the immunoSEQ multiplex PCR assay. For the multiplex PCR, a mixture combining 60 forward primers for TCR Vbeta segments and 13 reverse primers for TCR Jbeta segments was used. This immuneACCESS table, as held by TCRdb, lists in-frame sequences with V and J called but not all clones. Of the missing ones, under half trace to an unresolved V gene in checked studies; the others have no known cause. This sample lists over 150,000 clones; approximately 80% were detected once. The ten largest clonotypes hold more than 2% of the sample. Sequencing was performed on PBMCs. These receptors originate from a man aged 50-59 years in good health and CMV-seropositive.

This clone was detected a few times. The chain joins TRBV2 to TRBJ1-3; D gene unclear. The V gene lost 8 bases and the J gene lost 0 bases, with 11 bases spanning the gap. Germline V lookup: CDR1 SNHLY, CDR2 FYNNEI. The CDR3 consists of 14 residues. This CDR3 is CASGESHSGNTIYF. For the CDR3, the DNA is TGTGCCAGCGGGGAGTCGCACTCTGGAAACACCATATATTTT.

The chain has TRBV5-7 and TRBJ2-5; 7 bases align to TRBD1. TRBV5-7 belongs to the ORF category, with a function that is uncertain. V dropped 4 bases and J dropped 0; count of bases not matched to a gene: 12. The CDR3 loop spans 17 amino acids. The CDR3 DNA is TGTGCCAGCAGCGTCCGGGACAGTCCAGGGGACCAAGAGACCCAGTACTTC. Translation: CASSVRDSPGDQETQYF.

This clone was detected a few times. This rearrangement joins TRBV27 to TRBJ1-5, with 7 positions matching TRBD1. The CDR3 covers 15 residues. Per germline, CDR1 MNHEY and CDR2 SMNVEV (reference sequence). V lost 3 bases to trimming and J lost 4 bases; unmatched junction nucleotides: 6. CDR3 sequence reads: CASSLDRRLNQPQHF. Here the CDR3 DNA reads TGTGCCAGCAGTTTGGACAGGCGCCTTAATCAGCCCCAGCATTTT.

The rearrangement joins TRBV2 to TRBJ2-7; the D gene is possibly TRBD1 (6 bases). CDR1 and CDR2 from the germline V gene are SNHLY and FYNNEI. This CDR3 has 12 residues. The V gene lost 5 bases and the J gene lost 6 bases, with 11 bases spanning the gap. In DNA form, the CDR3 reads TGTGCCAGCAGTCCACAGGGTCCCGAGCAGTACTTC. Its protein is CASSPQGPEQYF.

This chain's CDR3 is CASSLPGTGENSPLHF. The CDR3 DNA reads as TGTGCCAGCAGTCTCCCCGGGACAGGGGAGAATTCACCCCTCCACTTT. The gene calls are TRBV5-4 and TRBJ1-6, with 10 bases lining up with TRBD1. Losses at the gene ends were 5 bases for V and 7 bases for J; bases not matched to a gene: 9. The CDR3 loop spans 16 amino acids. Germline V gene data show CDR1 as SGHNT and CDR2 as YYREEE (reference sequence).